Below, 3 T cell receptor beta chains from the same sample are listed, as sequenced in a study of T cells in Graves' hyperthyroidism and ophthalmopathy. TCR beta CDR3 regions were amplified from RNA transcripts. HTBI primers were the set used in a first-round RT-PCR of the TCR CDR3. A single record per CDR3 protein comes from TCRdb applying MiXCR to the multiplex PCR reads. The table lists about 640,000 distinct CDR3 sequences, roughly 20% of them singletons. Material: blood. The receptors here all came from a man aged 25-45 years with Graves' ophthalmopathy.

V and J are TRBV19 and TRBJ1-4; 8 positions agree with TRBD1. With 4 bases clipped from V and 8 bases from J, the junction kept 9 bases outside the gene matches. This CDR3 region has 15 residues. CDR1 is LNHDA and CDR2 is SQIVND in the germline V gene (reference sequence). CDR3 loop: CASSTAGTGGEKLFF. The CDR3 DNA is TGTGCCAGTAGTACCGCCGGGACAGGAGGAGAAAAACTGTTTTTT.

V is TRBV19 and J is TRBJ1-1; weak D call: TRBD1 (6 bases). This CDR3 contains 16 residues. Per germline, CDR1 LNHDA and CDR2 SQIVND (reference sequence). The ends were cut back, 0 bases at V and 0 bases at J, with 11 bases in the middle. In nucleotides, the CDR3 is TGTGCCAGTAGTATAGAGAAGAACAGGGTGAACACTGAAGCTTTCTTT. This codes for CASSIEKNRVNTEAFF. Filled out from reference TRBV19 and TRBJ1-1, the complete variable domain reads DGGITQSPKYLFRKEGQNVTLSCEQNLNHDAMYWYRQDPGQGLRLIYYSQIVNDFQKGDIAEGYSVSREKKESFPLTVTSAQKNPTAFYLCASSIEKNRVNTEAFFGQGTRLTVV.

The V and J genes are TRBV20-1 and TRBJ2-3, with TRBD2 matching 8 bases. V lost 0 bases, J lost 6 bases, and 14 bases stayed unmatched. The CDR3 runs 17 residues. Per the germline V gene, CDR1 is DFQATT and CDR2 is SNEGSKA (reference sequence). CDR3 DNA sequence: TGCAGTGCTAGAGATCTCCAGACTAGCGAGCTTGGGGATACGCAGTATTTT. Its translation: CSARDLQTSELGDTQYF.